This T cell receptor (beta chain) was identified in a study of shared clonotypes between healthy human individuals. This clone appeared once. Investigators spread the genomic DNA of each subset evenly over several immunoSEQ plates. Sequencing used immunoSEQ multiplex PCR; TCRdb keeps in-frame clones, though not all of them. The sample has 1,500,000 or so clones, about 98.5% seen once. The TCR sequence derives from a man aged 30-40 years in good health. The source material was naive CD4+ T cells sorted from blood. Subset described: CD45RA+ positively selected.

CDR3 loop: CASSPKMGLAVGNEQFF. Written as DNA, the CDR3 is TGTGCCAGCAGCCCAAAGATGGGACTAGCAGTGGGTAATGAGCAGTTCTTC. This sequence joins TRBV5-4 and TRBJ2-1, with 9 bases that match TRBD2. CDR1 is SGHNT, CDR2 YYREEE, per germline (reference sequence). CDR3 size: 17 residues. The trim removed 4 bases at V and 7 bases at J, leaving 15 bases unmatched.